The source of this TCR beta chain is a study of PD-1 blockade in mismatch repair-deficient tumors. Repertoires were generated with immunoSEQ multiplex PCR, while TCRdb's copy carries only in-frame clones and drops some. The repertoire has 100,000 to 150,000 clones, 70% to 90% of them found once; the top ten carry about 13%. Trimming left V 0 bases short and J 4 bases short, with 10 bases between. From germline, CDR1 is SGHAT and CDR2 FQNNGV. This CDR3 region has 15 residues. The chain employs TRBV11-2 and TRBJ2-1; D might be TRBD2 (6 bases). The source material was peripheral blood, sampled 44 weeks after starting pembrolizumab. This TCR derives from an adult with mismatch repair-deficient cancer. Here the CDR3 DNA reads TGTGCCAGCAGCTTAGACCGGGGGATGTACAATGAGCAGTTCTTC. It encodes CASSLDRGMYNEQFF.